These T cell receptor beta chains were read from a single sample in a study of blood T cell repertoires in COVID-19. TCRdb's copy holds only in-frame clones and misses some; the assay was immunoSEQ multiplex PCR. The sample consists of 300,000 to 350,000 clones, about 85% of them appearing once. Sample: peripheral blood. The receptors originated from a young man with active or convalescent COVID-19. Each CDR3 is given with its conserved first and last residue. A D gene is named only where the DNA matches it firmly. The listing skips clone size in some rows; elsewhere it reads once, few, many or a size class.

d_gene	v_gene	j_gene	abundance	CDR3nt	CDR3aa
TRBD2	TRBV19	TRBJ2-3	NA	TGTGCCAGTAGTCCTACTAGCGGGAGGGCCTCCGGAGTCACAGATACGCAGTATTTT	CASSPTSGRASGVTDTQYF
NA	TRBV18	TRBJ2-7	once	TGTGCCAGCTCACCACCGGGCCGTTTGGTAGGTGGGAGGCAGTACTTC	CASSPPGRLVGGRQYF
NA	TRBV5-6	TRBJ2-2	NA	TGTGCCAGCAGCTTGGTACAGGCCACCGGGGAGCTGTTTTTT	CASSLVQATGELFF
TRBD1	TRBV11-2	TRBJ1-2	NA	TGTGCCAGCAGCTTTAGGACTTACAGGGGGCGTGGCTATGGCTACACCTTC	CASSFRTYRGRGYGYTF
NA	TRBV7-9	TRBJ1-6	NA	TGTGCCAGCAGCTTAGACCCGGGTGGGTCACCCCTCCACTTT	CASSLDPGGSPLHF
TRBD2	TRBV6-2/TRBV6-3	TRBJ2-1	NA	TGTGCCAGCAGTTACGGACTAGCGGGGCACAATGAGCAGTTCTTC	CASSYGLAGHNEQFF
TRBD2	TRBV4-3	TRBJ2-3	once	TGCGCCAGCAGCCAAGATCTAGCGGGGGGCACAGATACGCAGTATTTT	CASSQDLAGGTDTQYF
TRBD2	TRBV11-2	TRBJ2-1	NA	TGTGCCAGCAGCGGGCGACTAGCGGGCCTCCACAATGAGCAGTTCTTC	CASSGRLAGLHNEQFF
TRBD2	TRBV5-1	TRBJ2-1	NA	TGCGCCAGCAGCTTGAGTACTAGCGGGAGAAATGAGCAGTTCTTC	CASSLSTSGRNEQFF
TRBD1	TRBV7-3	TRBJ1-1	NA	TGTGCCAGCAGCACGGACAGGGGAACCACTGAAGCTTTCTTT	CASSTDRGTTEAFF
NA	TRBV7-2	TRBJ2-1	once	TGTGCCAGCAGCTTACTCGCGGTTAATGAGCAGTTCTTC	CASSLLAVNEQFF
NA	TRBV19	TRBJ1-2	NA	TGTGCCAGTAGGTTCGCGGTTGATGGCTACACCTTC	CASRFAVDGYTF
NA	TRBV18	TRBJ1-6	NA	TGTGCCAGCTCACCTACAAATTCACCCCTCCACTTT	CASSPTNSPLHF
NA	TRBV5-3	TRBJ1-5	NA	TGTGCCAGAAGCACAGGGACGCCTTATAGCAATCAGCCCCAGCATTTT	CARSTGTPYSNQPQHF
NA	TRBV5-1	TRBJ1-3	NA	TGCGCCAGCAGCTTGGCCGTTTCAGGGATGGTCGGAAACACCATATATTTT	CASSLAVSGMVGNTIYF
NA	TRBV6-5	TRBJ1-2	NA	TGTGCCAGCAGTTACTCGGGGGGGGTCTATGGCTACACCTTC	CASSYSGGVYGYTF
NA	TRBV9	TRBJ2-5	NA	TGTGCCAGCAGCCCCCTGGGAGGGGGAGAGACCCAGTACTTC	CASSPLGGGETQYF
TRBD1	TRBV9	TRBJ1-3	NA	TGTGCCAGCAGCGGACAGGGCGAAAAACGAAACACCATATATTTT	CASSGQGEKRNTIYF
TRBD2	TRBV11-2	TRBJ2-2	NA	TGTGCCAGCAGCTCCTATTACCTAGCGGGGGGGTCCACCGGGGAGCTGTTTTTT	CASSSYYLAGGSTGELFF
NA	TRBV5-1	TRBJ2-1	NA	TGCGCCAGCAGCCTGAGACTAGATCAAGCTAAGGAGTTCTTC	CASSLRLDQAKEFF
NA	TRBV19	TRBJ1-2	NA	TGTGCCAGTAGTGATTCTGTTTTGTCGGATGGCTACACCTTC	CASSDSVLSDGYTF
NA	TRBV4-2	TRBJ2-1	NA	TGTGCCAGCAGCCAAGAAATAGGGTTCGCGGGGAATCGCTACAATGAGCAGTTCTTC	CASSQEIGFAGNRYNEQFF
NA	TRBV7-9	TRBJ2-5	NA	TGTGCCAGCAGCTTAGCGCGGGGTGGAGAGACCCAGTACTTC	CASSLARGGETQYF
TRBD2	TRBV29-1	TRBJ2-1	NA	TGCAGCGCCTCTAGCGGGGGAAATTACAATGAGCAGTTCTTC	CSASSGGNYNEQFF
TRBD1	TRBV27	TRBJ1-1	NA	TGTGCCAGCAGCAACCTTGCAACAGGGGGCACTGAAGCTTTCTTT	CASSNLATGGTEAFF
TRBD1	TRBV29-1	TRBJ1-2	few	TGCAGCGTTGAACTCGGACAGGGCTATGGCTACACCTTC	CSVELGQGYGYTF
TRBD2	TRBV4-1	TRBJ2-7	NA	TGCGCCAGCAGCCAAGGGTTGGCTAGCGGGAGTTACGAGCAGTACTTC	CASSQGLASGSYEQYF
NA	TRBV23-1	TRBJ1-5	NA	TGCGCCAGCAGTCAAGACAGGTCGGGCAATCAGCCCCAGCATTTT	CASSQDRSGNQPQHF
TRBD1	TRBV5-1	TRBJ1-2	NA	TGCGCCAGCAGCTTGGTCTCCGGGACAGGGATGTATGGCTACACCTTC	CASSLVSGTGMYGYTF
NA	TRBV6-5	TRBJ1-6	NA	TGTGCCAGCACCCCCGGGGGGGACTCACCCCTCCACTTT	CASTPGGDSPLHF
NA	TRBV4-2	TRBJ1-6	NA	TGTGCCAGCAGCCTAGGCAGGAATTCACCCCTCCACTTT	CASSLGRNSPLHF
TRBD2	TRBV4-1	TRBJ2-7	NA	TGCGCCAGCAGCCACGTAACTAGCGGGACTTCCTACGAGCAGTACTTC	CASSHVTSGTSYEQYF
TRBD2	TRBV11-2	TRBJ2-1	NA	TGTGCCAGCAGCTTAGATCGGGTAGCGGGGAATGAGCAGTTCTTC	CASSLDRVAGNEQFF
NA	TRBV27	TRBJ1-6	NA	TGTGCCAGCAGTTTGAGGGTCCACCTCTCACCCCTCCACTTT	CASSLRVHLSPLHF
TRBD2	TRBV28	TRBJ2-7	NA	TGTGCCAGCAGTTTTTTCCTAGCGGGATCTTACGAGCAGTACTTC	CASSFFLAGSYEQYF
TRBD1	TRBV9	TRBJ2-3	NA	TGTGCCAGCAGTTCCAGGGGGCGAGCAGATACGCAGTATTTT	CASSSRGRADTQYF
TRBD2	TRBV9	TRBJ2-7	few	TGTGCCAGCAGCCTAGCGGGACTTTCCTACGAGCAGTACTTC	CASSLAGLSYEQYF
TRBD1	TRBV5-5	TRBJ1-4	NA	TGTGCCAGCAGCTTCCGAGACAGGGATAACGAAAAACTGTTTTTT	CASSFRDRDNEKLFF
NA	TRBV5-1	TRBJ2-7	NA	TGCGCCAGCAGCTTGGCCAGCGGAAACTCCTACGAGCAGTACTTC	CASSLASGNSYEQYF
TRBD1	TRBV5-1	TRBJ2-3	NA	TGCGCCAGCAGCTTGGAAGGACAGGGGGCCCCCGATACGCAGTATTTT	CASSLEGQGAPDTQYF
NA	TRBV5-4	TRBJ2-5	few	TGTGCCAGCAGCTTGGGGCAGCAAGAGACCCAGTACTTC	CASSLGQQETQYF
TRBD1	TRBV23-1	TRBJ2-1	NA	TGCGCCAGCACCACCGGGACAGGGCCCTACAATGAGCAGTTCTTC	CASTTGTGPYNEQFF
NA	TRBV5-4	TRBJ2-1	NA	TGTGCCAGCAGCTTGGGAAGCCTAGCCAATGAGCAGTTCTTC	CASSLGSLANEQFF
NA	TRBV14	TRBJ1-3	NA	TGTGCCAGCAGCCAGAGACTACTCATTTCTGGAAACACCATATATTTT	CASSQRLLISGNTIYF
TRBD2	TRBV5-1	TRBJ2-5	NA	TGCGCCAGCAGCCCAGGGACTAGCGGATCGTGGGGGACCCAGTACTTC	CASSPGTSGSWGTQYF
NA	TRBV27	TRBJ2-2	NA	TGTGCCAGCAGTTTCTCACTCTACACCGGGGAGCTGTTTTTT	CASSFSLYTGELFF
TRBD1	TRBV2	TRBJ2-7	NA	TGTGCCAGCAGGACCCCGGGACAGGGGAGGACCTACGAGCAGTACTTC	CASRTPGQGRTYEQYF
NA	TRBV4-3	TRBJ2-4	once	TGCGCCAGCAGCCAAGCCTGGTCCGGGGGGCTAAAAAACATTCAGTACTTC	CASSQAWSGGLKNIQYF
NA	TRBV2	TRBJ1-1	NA	TGTGCCAGCAGTGATGAAGCGGTGAACACTGAAGCTTTCTTT	CASSDEAVNTEAFF
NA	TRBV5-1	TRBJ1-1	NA	TGCGCCAGCAGCTGGCTTGGGGAGGTGTCGGGAGCTTTCTTT	CASSWLGEVSGAFF